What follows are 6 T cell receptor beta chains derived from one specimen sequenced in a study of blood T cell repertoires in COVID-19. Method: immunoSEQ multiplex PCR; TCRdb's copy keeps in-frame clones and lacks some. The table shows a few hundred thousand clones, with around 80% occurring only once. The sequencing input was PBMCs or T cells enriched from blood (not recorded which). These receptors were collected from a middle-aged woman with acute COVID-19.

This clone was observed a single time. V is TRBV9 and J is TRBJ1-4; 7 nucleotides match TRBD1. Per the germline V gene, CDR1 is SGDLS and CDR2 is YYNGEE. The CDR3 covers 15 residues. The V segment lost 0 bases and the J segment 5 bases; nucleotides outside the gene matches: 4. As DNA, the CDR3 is TGTGCCAGCAGCGTAGGAGACAGGGAAAATGAAAAACTGTTTTTT. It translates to CASSVGDRENEKLFF.

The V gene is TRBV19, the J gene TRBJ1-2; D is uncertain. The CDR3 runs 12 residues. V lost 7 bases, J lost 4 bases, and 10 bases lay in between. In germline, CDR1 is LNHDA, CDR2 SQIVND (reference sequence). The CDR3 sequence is CASNVGSYGYTF. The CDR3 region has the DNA TGTGCCAGTAACGTCGGTAGCTATGGCTACACCTTC.

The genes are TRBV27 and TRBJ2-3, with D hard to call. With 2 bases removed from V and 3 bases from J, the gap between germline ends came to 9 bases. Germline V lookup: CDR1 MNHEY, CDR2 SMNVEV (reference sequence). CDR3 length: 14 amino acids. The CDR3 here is CASSLPGITDTQYF. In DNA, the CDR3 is TGTGCCAGCAGTTTACCAGGTATAACAGATACGCAGTATTTT.

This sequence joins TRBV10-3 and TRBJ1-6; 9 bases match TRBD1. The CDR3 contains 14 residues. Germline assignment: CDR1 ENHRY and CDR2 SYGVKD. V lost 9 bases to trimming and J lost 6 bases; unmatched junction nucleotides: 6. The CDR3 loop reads CAIGQGQGNSPLHF. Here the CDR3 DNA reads TGTGCCATTGGACAGGGGCAAGGTAATTCACCCCTCCACTTT.

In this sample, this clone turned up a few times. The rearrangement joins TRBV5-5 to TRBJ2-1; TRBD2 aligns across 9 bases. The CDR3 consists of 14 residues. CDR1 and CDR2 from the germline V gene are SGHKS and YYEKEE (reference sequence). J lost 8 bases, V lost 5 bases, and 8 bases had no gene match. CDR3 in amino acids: CASRKAGGFDEQFF. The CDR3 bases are TGTGCCAGCAGGAAAGCGGGAGGCTTCGATGAGCAGTTCTTC.

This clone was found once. CDR3 loop: CASSSDPGQGFAGSSYNEQFF. CDR3 bases: TGTGCCAGCAGCTCCGATCCGGGACAGGGGTTCGCCGGGAGCTCCTACAATGAGCAGTTCTTC. The chain has TRBV7-3 and TRBJ2-1; the match to TRBD1 covers 10 bases. Germline loops: CDR1 SGHTA, CDR2 FQGTGA. The CDR3 sequence is 21 residues long. J lost 0 bases, V lost 4 bases, and 18 bases had no gene match.